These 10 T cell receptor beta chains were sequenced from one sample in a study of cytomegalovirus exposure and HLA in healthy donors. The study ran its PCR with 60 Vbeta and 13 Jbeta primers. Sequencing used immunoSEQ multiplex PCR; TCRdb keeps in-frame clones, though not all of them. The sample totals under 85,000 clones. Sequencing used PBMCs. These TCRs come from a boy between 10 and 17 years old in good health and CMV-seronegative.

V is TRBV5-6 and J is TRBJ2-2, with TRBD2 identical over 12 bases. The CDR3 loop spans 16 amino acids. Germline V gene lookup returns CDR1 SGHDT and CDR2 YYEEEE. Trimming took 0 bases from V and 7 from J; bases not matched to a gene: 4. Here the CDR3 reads CASSLGLAGAGGELFF. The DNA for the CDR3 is TGTGCCAGCAGCTTGGGACTAGCGGGAGCAGGCGGGGAGCTGTTTTTT.

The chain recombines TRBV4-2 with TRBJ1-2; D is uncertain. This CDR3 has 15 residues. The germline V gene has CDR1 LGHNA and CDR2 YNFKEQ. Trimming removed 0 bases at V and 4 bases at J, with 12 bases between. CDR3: CASSQEFGDGYGYTF. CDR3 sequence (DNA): TGTGCCAGCAGCCAAGAGTTCGGGGATGGCTATGGCTACACCTTC.

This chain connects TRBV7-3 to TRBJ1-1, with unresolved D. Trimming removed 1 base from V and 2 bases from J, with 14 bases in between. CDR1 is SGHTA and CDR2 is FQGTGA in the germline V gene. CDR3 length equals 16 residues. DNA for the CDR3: TGTGCCAGCAGCTTAAGAGGAAGCGTTGGCAACACTGAAGCTTTCTTT. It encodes CASSLRGSVGNTEAFF.

The CDR3 sequence: CSAAGGGGEKLFF. CDR3 DNA: TGCAGCGCCGCCGGGGGAGGGGGTGAAAAACTGTTTTTT. The chain combines TRBV29-1 with TRBJ1-4, with D perhaps TRBD1 (6 bases). Trimming pared 7 bases from V and 7 bases from J, leaving 16 bases between. Germline V CDR1 and CDR2: SQVTM, ANQGSEA. This CDR3 region has 13 residues.

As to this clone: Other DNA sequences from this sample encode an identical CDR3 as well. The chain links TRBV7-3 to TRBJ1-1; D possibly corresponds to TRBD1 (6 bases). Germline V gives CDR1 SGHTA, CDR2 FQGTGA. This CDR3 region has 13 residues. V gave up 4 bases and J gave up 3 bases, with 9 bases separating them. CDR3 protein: CASSSQGDTEAFF. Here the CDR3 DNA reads TGTGCCAGCAGCTCACAGGGAGACACTGAAGCTTTCTTT.

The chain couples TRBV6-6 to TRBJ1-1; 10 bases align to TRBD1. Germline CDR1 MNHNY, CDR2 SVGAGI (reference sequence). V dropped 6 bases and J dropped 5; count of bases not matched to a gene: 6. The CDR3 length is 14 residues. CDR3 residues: CASRAGQGGTEAFF. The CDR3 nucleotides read TGTGCCAGCAGAGCAGGACAGGGGGGAACTGAAGCTTTCTTT.

The CDR3 sequence: CASSLWAGRGTDTQYF. The CDR3 bases are TGTGCCAGCAGCTTATGGGCGGGGAGGGGCACAGATACGCAGTATTTT. The chain couples TRBV7-2 to TRBJ2-3, with 7 bases matching TRBD2. Trimming at V came to 2 bases and at J to 1 base, leaving 6 bases not matched to a gene. The CDR3 length is 16 residues. Germline values: CDR1 SGHTA, CDR2 FQGNSA.

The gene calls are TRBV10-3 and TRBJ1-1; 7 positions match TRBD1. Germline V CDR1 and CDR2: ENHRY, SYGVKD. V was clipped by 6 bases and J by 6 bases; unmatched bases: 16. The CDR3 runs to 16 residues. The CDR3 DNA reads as TGTGCCATCAGCGAAGGAGAGGGGGCAGGGCGCGCTGAAGCTTTCTTT. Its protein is CAISEGEGAGRAEAFF.

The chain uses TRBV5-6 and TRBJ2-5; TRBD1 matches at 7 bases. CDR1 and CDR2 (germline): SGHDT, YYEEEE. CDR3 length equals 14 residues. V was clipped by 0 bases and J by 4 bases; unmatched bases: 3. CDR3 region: CASSLEQGTETQYF. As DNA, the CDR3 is TGTGCCAGCAGCTTGGAACAGGGGACAGAGACCCAGTACTTC.

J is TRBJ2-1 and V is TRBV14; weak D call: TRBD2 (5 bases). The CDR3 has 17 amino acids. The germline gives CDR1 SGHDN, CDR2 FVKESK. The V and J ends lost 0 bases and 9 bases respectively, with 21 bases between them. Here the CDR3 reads CASSQEHTGAGYGEQFF. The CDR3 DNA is TGTGCCAGCAGCCAAGAGCATACCGGCGCGGGTTATGGTGAGCAGTTCTTC.